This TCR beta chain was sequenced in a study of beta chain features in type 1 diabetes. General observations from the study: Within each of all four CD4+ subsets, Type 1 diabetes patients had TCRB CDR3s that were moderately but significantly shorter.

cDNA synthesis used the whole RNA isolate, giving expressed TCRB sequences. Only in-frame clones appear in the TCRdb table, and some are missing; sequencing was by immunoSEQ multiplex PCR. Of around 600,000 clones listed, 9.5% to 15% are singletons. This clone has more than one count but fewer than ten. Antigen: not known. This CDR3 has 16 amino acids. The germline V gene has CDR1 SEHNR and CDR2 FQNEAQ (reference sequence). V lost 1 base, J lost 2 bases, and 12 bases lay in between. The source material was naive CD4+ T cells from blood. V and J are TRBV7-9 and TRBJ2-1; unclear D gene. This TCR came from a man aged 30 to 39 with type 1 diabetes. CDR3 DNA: TGTGCCAGCAGCTTAGGGAGTAGCTCGCCCTACAATGAGCAGTTCTTC. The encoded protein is CASSLGSSSPYNEQFF.